The rows below give T cell receptor beta chains drawn from one sample of a study of T cell responses to AZD1222 COVID-19 vaccine. TCRdb's table, derived via immunoSEQ multiplex PCR, lists solely in-frame clones and lacks some. The table shows 40,000 or so clones, with approximately 80% occurring only once. Sequenced here: peripheral blood, sampled 28 days after the second AZD1222 dose. The receptors originated from an adult who received the AZD1222 COVID-19 vaccine. CDR3s include the opening cysteine and the closing phenylalanine or tryptophan. Each record gives: clone size, D gene, CDR3 length, V gene, J gene, CDR3 DNA, CDR3 protein. D genes are given only for firm matches. Clone size appears in some rows only: once, few, many, or a class for an expanded clone.

size: NA; D: NA; length: 13; V: TRBV28; J: TRBJ1-4; DNA: TGTGCCAGCTGCCCCGGAGTTAATGAAAAACTGTTTTTT; CDR3: CASCPGVNEKLFF
size: few; D: NA; length: 12; V: TRBV19; J: TRBJ2-7; DNA: TGTGCCAGTAGTATGGGAAGGGGCGAGCAGTACTTC; CDR3: CASSMGRGEQYF
size: NA; D: TRBD1; length: 15; V: TRBV6-5; J: TRBJ1-1; DNA: TGTGCCAGCAGTTCAGGACAGGGGTTGAACACTGAAGCTTTCTTT; CDR3: CASSSGQGLNTEAFF
size: NA; D: NA; length: 15; V: TRBV18; J: TRBJ1-2; DNA: TGTGCCAGCTCACCACGGCAGGGGAGTAGTATTGGCTACACCTTC; CDR3: CASSPRQGSSIGYTF
size: NA; D: NA; length: 16; V: TRBV9; J: TRBJ1-1; DNA: TGTGCCAGCAGCGTATTCGATAAGACAGGGAACACTGAAGCTTTCTTT; CDR3: CASSVFDKTGNTEAFF
size: once; D: TRBD1; length: 15; V: TRBV6-5; J: TRBJ1-5; DNA: TGTGCCAGCAGTTACTCGACAGGGGGGAATCAGCCCCAGCATTTT; CDR3: CASSYSTGGNQPQHF
size: NA; D: NA; length: 15; V: TRBV30; J: TRBJ2-5; DNA: TGTGCCTGGAGTGTAGGGGTCAGACAGCAAGAGACCCAGTACTTC; CDR3: CAWSVGVRQQETQYF
size: NA; D: NA; length: 14; V: TRBV9; J: TRBJ2-7; DNA: TGTGCCAGCAGCGTCCGGACAGAGGCCTACGAGCAGTACTTC; CDR3: CASSVRTEAYEQYF
size: NA; D: NA; length: 13; V: TRBV12-3/TRBV12-4; J: TRBJ1-5; DNA: TGTGCCAGCAGTTTCGTAGGGGGTCAGCCCCAGCATTTT; CDR3: CASSFVGGQPQHF
size: NA; D: NA; length: 14; V: TRBV5-1; J: TRBJ2-3; DNA: TGCGCCAGCAGCTTGCCCATGGTCACAGATACGCAGTATTTT; CDR3: CASSLPMVTDTQYF
size: NA; D: NA; length: 14; V: TRBV7-9; J: TRBJ1-4; DNA: TGTGCCAGCAGTCCCCGGGGTATGAGAGAAAAACTGTTTTTT; CDR3: CASSPRGMREKLFF
size: NA; D: NA; length: 11; V: TRBV5-1; J: TRBJ2-2; DNA: TGCGCCAGCAACCCGACCGGGGAGCTGTTTTTT; CDR3: CASNPTGELFF
size: NA; D: NA; length: 17; V: TRBV5-1; J: TRBJ2-6; DNA: TGCGCCAGCAGCCCAGGAAGTTTCTCCTCTGGGGCCAACGTCCTGACTTTC; CDR3: CASSPGSFSSGANVLTF
size: NA; D: TRBD1; length: 15; V: TRBV19; J: TRBJ1-4; DNA: TGTGCCAGTAGTACGCAGGGGGCGCGGATTGAAAAACTGTTTTTT; CDR3: CASSTQGARIEKLFF
size: NA; D: NA; length: 15; V: TRBV10-3; J: TRBJ2-5; DNA: TGTGCCATCAGTGCGCCAGGGGCAGGGAAGGAGACCCAGTACTTC; CDR3: CAISAPGAGKETQYF
size: NA; D: NA; length: 12; V: TRBV11-2; J: TRBJ2-1; DNA: TGTGCCAGCACACGAACTAACAATGAGCAGTTCTTC; CDR3: CASTRTNNEQFF
size: NA; D: NA; length: 13; V: TRBV12-3/TRBV12-4; J: TRBJ1-1; DNA: TGTGCCAGCAGCCGAGGAGCGGGGCAGGCAGCTTTCTTT; CDR3: CASSRGAGQAAFF
size: NA; D: NA; length: 15; V: TRBV7-8; J: TRBJ1-2; DNA: TGTGCCAGCAGCTTAGGGGTCACAGCTCCTTTGGGCTACACCTTC; CDR3: CASSLGVTAPLGYTF
size: NA; D: NA; length: 13; V: TRBV10-1; J: TRBJ1-2; DNA: TGCGCCAGCAGTTACAGGGATAACTATGGCTACACCTTC; CDR3: CASSYRDNYGYTF
size: NA; D: NA; length: 13; V: TRBV15; J: TRBJ2-5; DNA: TGTGCCACCAGCAGAGACTTCCAAGAGACCCAGTACTTC; CDR3: CATSRDFQETQYF
size: NA; D: NA; length: 13; V: TRBV10-3; J: TRBJ1-6; DNA: TGTGCCACGGGACAAAAGAATAATTCACCCCTCCACTTT; CDR3: CATGQKNNSPLHF
size: NA; D: NA; length: 13; V: TRBV7-2; J: TRBJ2-7; DNA: TGTGCCAGCAGCTTAATGGAGGGGAACGAGCAGTACTTC; CDR3: CASSLMEGNEQYF
size: NA; D: NA; length: 15; V: TRBV28; J: TRBJ1-6; DNA: TGTGCCAGCAGACCACCGACAGGTTCGGGTTCACCCCTCCACTTT; CDR3: CASRPPTGSGSPLHF
size: NA; D: NA; length: 16; V: TRBV5-6; J: TRBJ2-2; DNA: TGTGCCAGCAGCTATTATACGCGCCCTAACACCGGGGAGCTGTTTTTT; CDR3: CASSYYTRPNTGELFF